This TCR beta chain was profiled in a study of T-cell reconstitution after alpha-beta-depleted transplantation in children. V trimming: 8 bases; J trimming: 7 bases; junction bases outside the gene matches: 10. Per the germline V gene, CDR1 is MNHNS and CDR2 is SASEGT. The CDR3 is 14 amino acids. This clonotype has a count of ten or more. The TCRbeta library incorporated unique molecular identifiers. TCRdb itself ran the PCR reads through MiXCR, one entry per CDR3 protein. In the table there are hundreds of thousands of distinct CDR3 sequences, more than 9% of which are singletons. Specimen: peripheral blood, collected 180 days after TCRalphabeta/CD19-depleted stem cell transplant. The source of this sequence is a male patient aged 2 to 9 who had a stem cell transplant for chronic granulomatous disease, so the T cells may come from the graft donor. The J gene is TRBJ2-1, the V gene TRBV6-1, with 8 bases matching TRBD1. DNA of the CDR3: TGTGCCAGCGGCCTAAGGACAGGGCGGAATGAGCAGTTCTTC. Amino acids: CASGLRTGRNEQFF.